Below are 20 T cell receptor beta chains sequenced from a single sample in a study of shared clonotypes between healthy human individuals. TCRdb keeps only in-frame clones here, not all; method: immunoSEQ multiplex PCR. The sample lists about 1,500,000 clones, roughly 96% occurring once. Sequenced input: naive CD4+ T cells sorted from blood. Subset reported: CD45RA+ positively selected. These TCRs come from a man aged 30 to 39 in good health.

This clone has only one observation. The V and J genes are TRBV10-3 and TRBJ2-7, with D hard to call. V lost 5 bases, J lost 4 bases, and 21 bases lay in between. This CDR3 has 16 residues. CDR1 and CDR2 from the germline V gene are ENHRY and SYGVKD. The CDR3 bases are TGTGCCATCAGTAAAAATTATCAGGCTCAAGCTTACGAGCAGTACTTC. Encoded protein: CAISKNYQAQAYEQYF.

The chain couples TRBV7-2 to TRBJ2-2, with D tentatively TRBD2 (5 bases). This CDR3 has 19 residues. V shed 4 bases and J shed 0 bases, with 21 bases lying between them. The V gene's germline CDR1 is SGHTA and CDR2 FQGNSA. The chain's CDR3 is CASSYRPGSLYANTGELFF. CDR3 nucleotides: TGTGCCAGCAGCTACCGACCGGGGTCCCTTTACGCGAACACCGGGGAGCTGTTTTTT.

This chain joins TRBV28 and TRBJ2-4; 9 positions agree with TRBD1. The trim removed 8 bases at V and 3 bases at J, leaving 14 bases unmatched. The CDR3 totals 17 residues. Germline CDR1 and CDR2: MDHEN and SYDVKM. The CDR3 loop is CASGWTGASRGKNIQYF. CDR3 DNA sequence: TGTGCCAGCGGGTGGACAGGGGCATCTCGGGGCAAAAACATTCAGTACTTC.

The CDR3 spells CASRGIGRLSDTQYF. CDR3 coding DNA: TGTGCCAGCAGGGGCATCGGGAGACTGTCAGATACGCAGTATTTT. The V gene is TRBV25-1, the J gene TRBJ2-3, with a tentative D call TRBD2 (6 bases). The CDR3 is made up of 15 amino acids. Between the trimmed V and J ends, which lost 6 bases and 4 bases, there was a span of 17 bases. Germline V CDR1 and CDR2: MGHDK, SYGVNS.

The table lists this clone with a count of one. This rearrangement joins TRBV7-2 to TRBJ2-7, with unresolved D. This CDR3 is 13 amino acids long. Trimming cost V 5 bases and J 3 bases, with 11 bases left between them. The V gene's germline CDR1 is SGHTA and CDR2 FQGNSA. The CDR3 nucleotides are TGTGCCAGCAGCCCCGAGGTGGTCTACGAGCAGTACTTC. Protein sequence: CASSPEVVYEQYF.

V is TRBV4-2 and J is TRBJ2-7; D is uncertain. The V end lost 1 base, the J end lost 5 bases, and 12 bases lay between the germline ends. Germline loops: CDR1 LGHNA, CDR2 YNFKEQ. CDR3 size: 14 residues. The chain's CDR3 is CASSQGNNIHEQYF. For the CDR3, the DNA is TGTGCCAGCAGCCAAGGGAACAATATCCACGAGCAGTACTTC.

CDR3 nucleotides: TGCAGCGTTGAGTGGGGGCGGTCGGCGGCGGATACGCAGTATTTT. This gives the protein CSVEWGRSAADTQYF. The J gene is TRBJ2-3, the V gene TRBV29-1; TRBD1 is a possible D gene (6 bases). Germline CDR1 and CDR2: SQVTM and ANQGSEA. There are 15 residues in the CDR3. With 3 bases removed from V and 6 bases from J, the gap between germline ends came to 19 bases.

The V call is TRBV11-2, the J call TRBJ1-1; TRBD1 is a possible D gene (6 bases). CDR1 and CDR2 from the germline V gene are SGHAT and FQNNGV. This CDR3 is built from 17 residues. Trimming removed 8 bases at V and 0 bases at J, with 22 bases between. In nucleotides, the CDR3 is TGTGCCAGCCGAGGGCAAAGGGGGGGCGGAATGAACACTGAAGCTTTCTTT. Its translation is CASRGQRGGGMNTEAFF.

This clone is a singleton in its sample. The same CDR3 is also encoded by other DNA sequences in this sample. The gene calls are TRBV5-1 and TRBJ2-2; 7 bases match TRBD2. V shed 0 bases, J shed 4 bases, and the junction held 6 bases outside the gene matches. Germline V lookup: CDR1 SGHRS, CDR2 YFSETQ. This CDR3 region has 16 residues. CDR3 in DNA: TGCGCCAGCAGCTTGGCGGGGAGGGCCGGCACCGGGGAGCTGTTTTTT. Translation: CASSLAGRAGTGELFF.

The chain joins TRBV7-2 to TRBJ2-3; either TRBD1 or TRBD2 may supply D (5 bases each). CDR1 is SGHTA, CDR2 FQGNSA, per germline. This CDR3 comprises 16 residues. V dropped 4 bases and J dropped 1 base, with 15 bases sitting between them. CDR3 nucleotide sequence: TGTGCCAGCAGCTCAAGAGGCTTGGGGGGCACAGATACGCAGTATTTT. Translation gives CASSSRGLGGTDTQYF.

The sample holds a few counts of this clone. DNA of the CDR3: TGTGCCAGCTCACCGTATAACTATGGCTACACCTTC. This gives the protein CASSPYNYGYTF. The chain has TRBV18 and TRBJ1-2; D gene ambiguous. The V end lost 3 bases, the J end lost 1 base, and 3 bases lay between the germline ends. There are 12 residues in the CDR3. The germline V gene encodes CDR1 KGHSH and CDR2 LQKENI.

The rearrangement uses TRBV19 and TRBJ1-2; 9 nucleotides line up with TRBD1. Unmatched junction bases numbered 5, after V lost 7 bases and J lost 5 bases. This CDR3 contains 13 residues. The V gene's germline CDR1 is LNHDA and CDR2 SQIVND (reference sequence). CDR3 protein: CASTMTGGYGYTF. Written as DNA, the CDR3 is TGTGCCAGTACTATGACAGGGGGGTATGGCTACACCTTC. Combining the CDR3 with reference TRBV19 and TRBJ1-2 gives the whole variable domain DGGITQSPKYLFRKEGQNVTLSCEQNLNHDAMYWYRQDPGQGLRLIYYSQIVNDFQKGDIAEGYSVSREKKESFPLTVTSAQKNPTAFYLCASTMTGGYGYTFGSGTRLTVV.

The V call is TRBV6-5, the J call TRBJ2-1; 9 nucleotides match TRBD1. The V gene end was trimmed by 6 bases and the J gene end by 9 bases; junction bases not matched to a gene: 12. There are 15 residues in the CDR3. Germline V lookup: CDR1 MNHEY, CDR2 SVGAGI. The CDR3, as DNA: TGTGCCAGCAGGGACGCGGGACAGGGTCCGATTGAGCAGTTCTTC. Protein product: CASRDAGQGPIEQFF.

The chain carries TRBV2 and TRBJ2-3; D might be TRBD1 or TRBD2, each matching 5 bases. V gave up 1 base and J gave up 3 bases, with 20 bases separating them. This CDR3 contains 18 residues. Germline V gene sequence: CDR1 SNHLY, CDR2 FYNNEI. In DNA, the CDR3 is TGTGCCAGCAGTGAAGGGTGGTTGGGGCATCGGGGTACAGATACGCAGTATTTT. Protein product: CASSEGWLGHRGTDTQYF.

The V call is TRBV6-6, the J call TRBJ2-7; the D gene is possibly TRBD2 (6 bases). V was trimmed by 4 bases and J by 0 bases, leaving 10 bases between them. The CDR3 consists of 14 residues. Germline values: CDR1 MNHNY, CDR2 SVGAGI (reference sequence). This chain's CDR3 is CASSSGRLSYEQYF. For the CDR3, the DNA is TGTGCCAGCAGTTCCGGGAGACTCTCCTACGAGCAGTACTTC.

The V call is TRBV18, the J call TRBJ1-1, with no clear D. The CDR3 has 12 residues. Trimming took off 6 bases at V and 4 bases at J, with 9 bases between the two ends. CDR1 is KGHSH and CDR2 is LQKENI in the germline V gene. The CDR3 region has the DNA TGTGCCAGCTCCCAAGCCGGCACTGAAGCTTTCTTT. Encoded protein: CASSQAGTEAFF.

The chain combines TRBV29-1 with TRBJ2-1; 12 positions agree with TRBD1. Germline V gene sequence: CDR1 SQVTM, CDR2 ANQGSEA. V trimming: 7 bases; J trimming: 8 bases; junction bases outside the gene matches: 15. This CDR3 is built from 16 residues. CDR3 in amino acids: CSAARPGQGATDEQFF. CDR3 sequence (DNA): TGCAGCGCCGCCCGGCCGGGACAGGGGGCAACGGATGAGCAGTTCTTC.

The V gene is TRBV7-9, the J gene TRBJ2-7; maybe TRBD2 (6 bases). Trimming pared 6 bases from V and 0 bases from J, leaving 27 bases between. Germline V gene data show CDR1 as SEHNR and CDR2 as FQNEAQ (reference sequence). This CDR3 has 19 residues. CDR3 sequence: CASRMGGPRGGSNSYEQYF. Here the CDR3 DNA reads TGTGCCAGCAGAATGGGGGGACCCCGGGGTGGGTCCAACTCCTACGAGCAGTACTTC.

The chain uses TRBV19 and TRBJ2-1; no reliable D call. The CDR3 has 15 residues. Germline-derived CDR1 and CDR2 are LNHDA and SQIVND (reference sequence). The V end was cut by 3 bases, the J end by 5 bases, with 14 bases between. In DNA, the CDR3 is TGTGCCAGTAGTATCCTTCCCTTGTGGGACAATGAGCAGTTCTTC. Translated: CASSILPLWDNEQFF.

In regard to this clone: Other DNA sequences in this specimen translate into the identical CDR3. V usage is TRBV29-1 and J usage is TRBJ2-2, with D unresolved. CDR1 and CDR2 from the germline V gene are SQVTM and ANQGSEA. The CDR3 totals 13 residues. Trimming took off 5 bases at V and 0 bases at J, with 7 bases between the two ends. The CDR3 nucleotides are TGCAGCGTTCGTGGGTCGAACACCGGGGAGCTGTTTTTT. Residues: CSVRGSNTGELFF.